These 2 T cell receptor beta chains share one sample of origin, sequenced in a study of chemoradiotherapy in HPV16-positive cancers. Sequencing was performed with immunoSEQ multiplex PCR; in TCRdb, only in-frame clones are kept and a portion is missing. The sample has 20,000 to 25,000 clones; roughly 89% are singletons. This material consisted of blood, taken from a patient who underwent chemoradiotherapy. The receptor source for this set is a human donor with HPV-associated anogenital cancer.

V usage is TRBV10-2 and J usage is TRBJ1-1; D is perhaps TRBD1 (6 bases). CDR1 is WSHSY and CDR2 is SAAADI in the germline V gene. Trimming took off 7 bases at V and 3 bases at J, with 21 bases between the two ends. The CDR3 runs to 16 residues. CDR3 in amino acids: CASKSGARLVHTEAFF. The CDR3 nucleotides read TGCGCCAGCAAATCAGGGGCAAGACTCGTCCACACTGAAGCTTTCTTT.

In DNA, the CDR3 is TGTGCCAGCAGCTTAGATGTTGGGACTGAAGCTTTCTTT. This gives the protein CASSLDVGTEAFF. The chain joins TRBV11-2 to TRBJ1-1; D call uncertain. V shed 0 bases and J shed 5 bases, with 7 bases lying between them. Germline CDR1 is SGHAT and CDR2 is FQNNGV. The CDR3 consists of 13 residues.